The 2 T cell receptor beta chains below come from one sample, sequenced in a study of T cell changes during pregnancy in multiple sclerosis. Clones were sequenced by immunoSEQ multiplex PCR, and TCRdb holds only the in-frame ones, with some missing. Among under 90,000 clones listed, about 94% were seen once. Here the sequenced sample was peripheral blood, taken in the second trimester of pregnancy. The receptors derive from a female donor in good health, enrolled as a control in a pregnancy study.

This rearrangement joins TRBV15 to TRBJ2-3; 8 nucleotides line up with TRBD2. The CDR3 spans 15 residues. V shed 6 bases and J 2 bases; nucleotides not matched to a gene: 7. Germline V CDR1 and CDR2: LNHNV, YYDKDF (reference sequence). The CDR3 here is CATSRASGYTDTQYF. CDR3 in DNA: TGTGCCACCAGTAGGGCTAGCGGGTACACAGATACGCAGTATTTT.

The rearrangement joins TRBV19 to TRBJ2-3; 13 bases are a match to TRBD2. Germline V lookup: CDR1 LNHDA, CDR2 SQIVND (reference sequence). The V gene end was trimmed by 0 bases and the J gene end by 3 bases; junction bases not matched to a gene: 9. CDR3 length: 19 amino acids. The DNA of the CDR3 is TGTGCCAGTAGTATAGATCAATGGACTAGCGGGAGAATTACAGATACGCAGTATTTT. Protein sequence: CASSIDQWTSGRITDTQYF.